This T cell receptor beta chain originates from a study of cytomegalovirus exposure and HLA in healthy donors. Study conclusions and caveats: One variant, a missense change in DCLRE1C, was linked in a later analysis to TCR beta V- and J-gene trimming.

Of note for this clone: The antigen remains unidentified.

The CDR3 totals 15 residues. CDR1 and CDR2 (germline): LGHNA, YSLEER. J was trimmed by 9 bases and V by 0 bases; bases with no gene match: 8. PCR was performed using 60 Vbeta and 13 Jbeta primers. Methods used by the authors: Later reanalysis found around 74 million unique TCR beta chains, about 11 million of them shared. Clones were sequenced by immunoSEQ multiplex PCR, and TCRdb holds only the in-frame ones, with some missing. The D gene and trimming were derived from the DNA, and the V and J assignments and clone size from that table. The sample has 120,000 or so clones; around 75% are singletons. When sampled, the donors appeared nominally healthy, though they likely had unrecorded immune exposures.

This clonotype was obtained from a woman between 45 and 60 years old in good health and CMV-seronegative. The sequenced sample was PBMCs. J is TRBJ2-1 and V is TRBV4-3, with 7 bases lining up with TRBD2. In DNA, the CDR3 is TGCGCCAGCAGCCAAGATGGACTAGGAGTTGGTGAGCAGTTCTTC. Protein sequence: CASSQDGLGVGEQFF.